This paragraph reports one TCR beta chain. The antigen is unknown. TCRdb re-derived calls from the 5' RACE reads in MiXCR, one entry per CDR3 protein. Of tens of thousands of distinct CDR3 sequences in the sample, about 14% were seen once. The record originates from a study of T-cell memory formation after mild COVID-19. Study results and limitations: From day 15 to 85, contracting clones were balanced between CD4 and CD8, whereas later expanders leaned toward CD4+. Among CD4+ contracting clones, most were CM and EM, and CD8+ ones EMRA.

The germline gives CDR1 MNHEY, CDR2 SVGEGT. V was trimmed by 2 bases and J by 10 bases, leaving 9 bases between them. This CDR3 is 12 amino acids long. The rearrangement uses TRBV6-2 or TRBV6-3 and TRBJ2-1; tentatively, D is TRBD2 (6 bases). The material sequenced was PBMCs or a T cell subset sorted from them (not recorded which). The TCR was taken from a young man who had mild COVID-19 (a few samples of this study predate the infection). Cell type and time point are not known. The CDR3 bases are TGTGCCAGCAGTTACGCCGGGGGAGAGCAGTTCTTC. Protein product: CASSYAGGEQFF.